One and the same sample provided the 2 T cell receptor beta chains below, sequenced in a study of blood T cell repertoires in COVID-19. The data were produced by immunoSEQ multiplex PCR, yet TCRdb's version contains in-frame clones alone and is incomplete. The sample yields around 500,000 clones, approximately 85% seen once. Sequencing used peripheral blood. The receptor source for this set is a human donor in a cohort sampled during active COVID-19.

The rearrangement uses TRBV28 and TRBJ1-6; 9 nucleotides match TRBD1. V shed 6 bases, J shed 7 bases, and the junction held 7 bases outside the gene matches. Germline CDR1 MDHEN, CDR2 SYDVKM. The CDR3 length is 15 residues. The CDR3 here is CASSAQGAGNSPLHF. The CDR3 bases are TGTGCCAGCAGCGCACAGGGGGCTGGGAATTCACCCCTCCACTTT.

There are a few counts of this clone. The gene calls are TRBV11-2 and TRBJ2-1, with D unresolved. Germline-derived CDR1 and CDR2 are SGHAT and FQNNGV. CDR3 length: 12 residues. V was shortened by 5 bases and J by 7 bases, with 9 bases between the two germline ends. As DNA, the CDR3 is TGTGCCAGCAGCCCTGTCGGGAATGAGCAGTTCTTC. Its protein product is CASSPVGNEQFF.